This section outlines one TCR beta chain sequence together with its context. The CDR3 has 13 residues. CDR1 is SGHRS and CDR2 is YFSETQ in the germline V gene. The V and J ends lost 4 bases and 5 bases respectively, with 9 bases between them. Original analysis: Nucleated cell number was recorded as an estimate derived from reference gene primer amplification. Using immunoSEQ multiplex PCR, the repertoire was profiled, and TCRdb retains in-frame clones only, with some absent. The V and J calls and clone size were taken over from that table, and D and trimming were inferred from the DNA. The sample has about 40,000 clones, over 70% seen once. The entry originates in a study of blood T cell repertoires in COVID-19. Overall study: COVID-19 samples collected from the United States, Italy and Spain covered acute and convalescent phases. The cDNA or gDNA used as material had been derived from T cells, B-cell-depleted T cells, or PBMCs.

The J gene is TRBJ2-2, the V gene TRBV5-1; TRBD1 might be the D (6 bases). The material sequenced was peripheral blood. This sequence originates from an elderly man with active or convalescent COVID-19. In DNA form, the CDR3 reads TGCGCCAGCAGCCCACAGGGAACCGGGGAGCTGTTTTTT. Encoded protein: CASSPQGTGELFF.